The clone carrying this TCR beta chain was observed at least ten times. The antigen is undetermined. This CDR3 is 15 amino acids long. In germline, CDR1 is MNHEY, CDR2 SMNVEV (reference sequence). Unmatched junction bases numbered 6, after V lost 6 bases and J lost 2 bases. Amplification of the TCR beta CDR3 regions used RNA transcripts (as template). HTBI-primed RT-PCR formed the first round, and a multiplex PCR formed the second. In TCRdb, the multiplex PCR reads were re-called with MiXCR into one record per CDR3 protein. The table lists about 410,000 distinct CDR3 sequences, roughly 18% of them singletons. This specimen comes from a study of Graves' ophthalmopathy and Graves' hyperthyroidism. Whole-study results and caveats: Most expanded thyroid clonotypes above 0.001 frequency also appeared in blood.

Pregnant or lactating patients and those with other autoimmune diseases or uncontrolled infections were excluded. This TCR derives from a woman between 18 and 29 years old with Graves' ophthalmopathy. The chain links TRBV27 to TRBJ1-5, with TRBD1 matching 8 bases. Sequences were obtained from peripheral blood. The CDR3 loop is CASSGQGGGNQPQHF. CDR3 DNA: TGTGCCAGCAGCGGACAGGGCGGTGGCAATCAGCCCCAGCATTTT.